This TCR beta chain is from a study of cytomegalovirus exposure and HLA in healthy donors. This PCR relied on a set of 60 Vbeta primers and 13 Jbeta primers. Here immunoSEQ multiplex PCR was the method, and the copy in TCRdb shows in-frame clones only, minus some. The table lists 200,000 or so clones, approximately 80% of them singletons. General study points: In a later analysis, a missense DCLRE1C variant was linked to TCR beta V- and J-gene trimming. The majority of TCR sequences were rare, yet some public TCRs appeared in many donors.

Per the germline V gene, CDR1 is SQVTM and CDR2 is ANQGSEA. V was cut by 8 bases and J by 8 bases, with 16 bases left in between. This CDR3 region has 12 residues. This clone was observed a few times. What it binds is not known. The J gene is TRBJ2-1, the V gene TRBV29-1, with D possibly being TRBD2 (5 bases). The TCR sequence derives from a woman aged 25 to 39 in good health and CMV-seropositive. The sample consisted of PBMCs. The CDR3, as DNA: TGCAGCATTCAATTTTTGGGAGATGAGCAGTTCTTC. Residues: CSIQFLGDEQFF.